This TCR beta chain stems from a study of Ad26.COV2.S vaccination and SARS-CoV-2 variants (TCRdb year 2021). For context, the study as a whole: Donors in the vaccine arm were drawn from COV1001, a phase I-IIa trial of Ad26.COV2.S in healthy adults that was multicentre, randomized, double-blind and placebo-controlled. Ad26.COV2.S was given intramuscularly at 5x10^10 or 1x10^11 viral particles, as a single shot or as two shots 56 days apart. Trial participants were randomized into five groups of five: low-dose or high-dose Ad26.COV2.S given once or twice, or placebo on both occasions. Investigators remained blinded to trial group allocation during experiments and outcome assessment. A total of 32 samples were included in the TCR-sequenced set, comprising around 19 Ad26.COV2.S vaccine recipients, 5 placebo recipients and 8 SARS-CoV-2 convalescent individuals. The specificity and breadth of SARS-CoV-2-reactive T cell receptors after Ad26.COV2.S vaccination were assessed by TCRbeta repertoire sequencing. What the work shows at the level of the full study, not this receptor alone: Compared with placebo recipients, Ad26.COV2.S recipients showed higher spike-specific TCR breadth (P = 0.0014). According to the authors, total T cell responses may have been underestimated by the TCR breadth and depth analyses. After vaccination, substantial breadth of spike-specific CD8+ and CD4+ T cell responses was reported. The study was not powered for comparison of responses between vaccine doses or regimens. Comparable non-spike TCR breadth was observed between vaccine and placebo recipients, consistent with only spike being contained in the vaccine.

The treatment or condition tag for this specimen amounts to: around 19 received Ad26.COV2.S at low or high dose, single or two shots; about 5 received placebo; per-sample allocation not given. Repertoires of vaccine and placebo recipients were sequenced from samples collected on day 63 after the first injection. Between 29 July and 7 August 2020, Cohort 1b enrolled approximately 26 adults aged 18-55 years at one site in Boston, USA. As a vaccine, Ad26.COV2.S was a replication-incompetent adenovirus type 26 vector that expressed a prefusion-stabilized SARS-CoV-2 spike protein derived from the original Wuhan strain. From cysteine to phenylalanine, the CDR3 is 15 amino acids long. Only the CDR3 region is kept as DNA, spanning 45 bases read in frame from base 1. The germline V gene provides CDR1 SGDLS and CDR2 YYNGEE. The junction carries 7 bases between V and J, which are trimmed by 0 bases and 1 base respectively.

The immunoSEQ Assay was the method used to sequence TCRbeta CDR3 regions. After extraction, genomic DNA underwent amplification by bias-controlled multiplex PCR, followed by high-throughput sequencing. On the authors' methods: Collapsing and filtering of sequences were performed to quantify the absolute abundance of each unique TCRbeta CDR3 region. T cell fraction was estimated by normalizing TCRbeta template counts to usable DNA, which was measured by amplifying reference genes present in all nucleated cells. Repertoire TCRs were annotated as SARS-CoV-2-specific when V gene, CDR3 amino acid sequence and J gene were exactly matched to a known reactive TCR set. MIRA supplied the reference SARS-CoV-2 TCR set, which was filtered for enrichment in COVID-19-positive ImmuneCODE repertoires so that public or cross-reactive TCRs were removed. Using the MIRA antigens, annotated TCRs were further analysed by specific ORF or by position within an ORF. Depth was the summed frequency of annotated unique rearrangements, while breadth was defined as annotated unique rearrangements over total unique productive rearrangements. Group comparisons of TCR breadth used two-sided Wilcoxon rank-sum tests. TCRdb limited this immuneACCESS table to in-frame rearrangements with V and J called. A share of clones is missing; checked studies link under half to unresolved V genes, and the rest is unexplained. Clonal size and the V and J genes are those of that table, whereas D and trimming came from the DNA. This sample is represented by roughly 380,000 clones; more than 75% of them were singletons. The ten largest make up 3.6% of the sample.

Note on this clone: Its antigen has not been determined. No base qualities exist here, and no much larger clone lies one base off it.

The sequence was obtained from a person aged 18 to 59 who received the Ad26.COV2.S COVID-19 vaccine or a placebo. Sequencing was performed on peripheral blood, taken in a trial of Ad26.COV2.S vaccine versus placebo. The chain was built from TRBV9 and TRBJ1-4, with no reliable assignment of the D segment. CDR3 region: CASSVDARTNEKLFF. In nucleotides, the sequence is TGTGCCAGCAGCGTAGATGCTAGAACTAATGAAAAACTGTTTTTT. The CDR3 plus the reference TRBV9 and TRBJ1-4 genes for the other parts give the full variable domain: DSGVTQTPKHLITATGQRVTLRCSPRSGDLSVYWYQQSLDQGLQFLIQYYNGEERAKGNILERFSAQQFPDLHSELNLSSLELGDSALYFCASSVDARTNEKLFFGSGTQLSVL.